The present entry profiles one TCR beta chain with its context. What it binds is not known. The entry originates in a study of OX40 agonist ivuxolimab in advanced cancers. As for the study in general: Ivuxolimab, an antibody acting as an agonist of OX40 (CD134), was used to treat patients.

Only in-frame clones appear in the TCRdb table, and some are missing; sequencing was by immunoSEQ multiplex PCR. This table has about 82,000 clones, roughly 92% appearing once. Study-level points and caveats: Averaged across samples, CD8+ T cells carried more expanded clones than CD4+ did.

V was pared by 0 bases and J by 5 bases, with 16 bases between. CDR1 SGHVS and CDR2 FQNEAQ come from the germline V gene. The CDR3 contains 16 residues. The V and J genes are TRBV7-8 and TRBJ1-2, with D hard to call. The TCR originated in an adult with an advanced solid tumor such as melanoma, head and neck, liver or kidney cancer. Here the sequenced sample was CD4+ or CD8+ T cells sorted from blood, taken in a trial of the OX40 agonist ivuxolimab. CDR3 DNA sequence: TGTGCCAGCAGCTTAGCCGCAGGTGCACTAGGGTATGGCTACACCTTC. Translating it yields CASSLAAGALGYGYTF.